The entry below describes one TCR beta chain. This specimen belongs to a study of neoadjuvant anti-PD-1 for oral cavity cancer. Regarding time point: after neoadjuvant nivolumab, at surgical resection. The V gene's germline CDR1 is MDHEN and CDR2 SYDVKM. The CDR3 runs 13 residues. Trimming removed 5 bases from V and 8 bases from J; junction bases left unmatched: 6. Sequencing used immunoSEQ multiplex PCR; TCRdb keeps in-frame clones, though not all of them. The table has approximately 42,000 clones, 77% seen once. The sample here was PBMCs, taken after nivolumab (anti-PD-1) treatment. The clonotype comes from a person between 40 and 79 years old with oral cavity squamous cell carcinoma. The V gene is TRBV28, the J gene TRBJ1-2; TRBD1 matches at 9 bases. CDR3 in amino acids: CASSRDRVKGYTF. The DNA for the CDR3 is TGTGCCAGCAGTCGGGACAGGGTTAAGGGCTACACCTTC.